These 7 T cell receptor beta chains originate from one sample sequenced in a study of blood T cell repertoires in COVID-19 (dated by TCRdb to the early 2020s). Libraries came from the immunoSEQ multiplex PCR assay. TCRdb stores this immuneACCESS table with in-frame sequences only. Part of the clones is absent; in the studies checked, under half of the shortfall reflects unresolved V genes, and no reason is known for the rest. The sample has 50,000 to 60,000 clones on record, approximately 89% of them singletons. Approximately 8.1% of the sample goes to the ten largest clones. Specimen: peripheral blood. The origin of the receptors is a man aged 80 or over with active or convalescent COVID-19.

CDR3 bases: TGTGCCAGCAGTTCCGGACAGTATGGAAACACCATATATTTT. Translated: CASSSGQYGNTIYF. The chain uses TRBV6-5 and TRBJ1-3; a possible D gene is TRBD1 (6 bases). The V end lost 4 bases, the J end lost 3 bases, and 10 bases lay between the germline ends. The CDR3 loop spans 14 amino acids. Germline V lookup: CDR1 MNHEY, CDR2 SVGAGI.

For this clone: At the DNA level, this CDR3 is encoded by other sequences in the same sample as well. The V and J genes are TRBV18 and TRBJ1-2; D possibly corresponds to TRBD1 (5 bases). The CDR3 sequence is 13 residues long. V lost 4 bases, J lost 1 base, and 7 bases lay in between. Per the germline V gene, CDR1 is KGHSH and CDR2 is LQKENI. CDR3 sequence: CASSLQGNYGYTF. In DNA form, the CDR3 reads TGTGCCAGCTCACTTCAGGGTAACTATGGCTACACCTTC.

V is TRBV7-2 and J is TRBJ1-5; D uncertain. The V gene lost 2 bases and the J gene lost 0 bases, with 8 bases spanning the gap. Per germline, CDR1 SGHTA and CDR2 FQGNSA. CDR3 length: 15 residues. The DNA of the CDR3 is TGTGCCAGCAGCTTATCCCAGTCTAGCAATCAGCCCCAGCATTTT. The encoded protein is CASSLSQSSNQPQHF.

This chain's CDR3 is CASIDPGQGGEQYF. The CDR3 DNA is TGTGCCAGTATTGATCCGGGACAGGGGGGCGAGCAGTACTTC. The chain combines TRBV19 with TRBJ2-7, with 11 bases lining up with TRBD1. The trim removed 7 bases at V and 6 bases at J, leaving 8 bases unmatched. CDR1 is LNHDA and CDR2 is SQIVND in the germline V gene (reference sequence). The CDR3 consists of 14 residues.

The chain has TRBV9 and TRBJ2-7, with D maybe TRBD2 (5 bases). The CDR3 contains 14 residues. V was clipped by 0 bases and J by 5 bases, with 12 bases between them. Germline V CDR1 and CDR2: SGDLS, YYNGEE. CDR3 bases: TGTGCCAGCAGCGTAGCCGGGGTTCGGAACGAGCAGTACTTC. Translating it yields CASSVAGVRNEQYF.

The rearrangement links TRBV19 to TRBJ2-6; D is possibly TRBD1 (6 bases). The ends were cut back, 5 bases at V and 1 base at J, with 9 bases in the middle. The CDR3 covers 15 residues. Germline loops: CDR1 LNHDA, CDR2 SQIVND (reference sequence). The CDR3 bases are TGTGCCAGTAGTGCTACAGGGTCTGGGGCCAACGTCCTGACTTTC. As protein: CASSATGSGANVLTF.

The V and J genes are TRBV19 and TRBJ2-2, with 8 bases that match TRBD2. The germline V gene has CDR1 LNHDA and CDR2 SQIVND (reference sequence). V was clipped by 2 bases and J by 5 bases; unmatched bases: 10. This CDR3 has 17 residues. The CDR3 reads CASSIKEAGARTGELFF. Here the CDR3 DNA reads TGTGCCAGTAGTATAAAGGAAGCGGGAGCTCGGACCGGGGAGCTGTTTTTT.